The 25 T cell receptor beta chains reported below all come from one sample, sequenced in a study of blood T cell repertoires in COVID-19. Sequencing used immunoSEQ multiplex PCR; TCRdb keeps in-frame clones, though not all of them. This table has roughly 150,000 clones, approximately 85% appearing once. Sequencing was carried out using peripheral blood. The receptors originated from a man older than 75 with COVID-19, enrolled during active disease.

This clone was observed a handful of times. V is TRBV5-1 and J is TRBJ2-2; perhaps TRBD1 as D (5 bases). The germline CDR1 and CDR2 sequences are SGHRS and YFSETQ. The CDR3 sequence is 14 residues long. With 5 bases removed from V and 1 base from J, the gap between germline ends came to 9 bases. The CDR3 DNA reads TGCGCCAGCAGGCTGACAGTGAACACCGGGGAGCTGTTTTTT. It is translated as CASRLTVNTGELFF.

This clone showed up just once. CDR3 nucleotide sequence: TGTGCCAGCAGCTTACTAGCGGGGGGGCTGGACACCGGGGAGCTGTTTTTT. This translates into CASSLLAGGLDTGELFF. J is TRBJ2-2 and V is TRBV5-4, with TRBD2 matching over 13 bases. Trimming at V came to 2 bases and at J to 3 bases, leaving 4 bases not matched to a gene. CDR1 is SGHNT, CDR2 YYREEE, per germline (reference sequence). The CDR3 has 17 residues.

V is TRBV11-3 and J is TRBJ1-3; 10 bases line up with TRBD1. Per the germline V gene, CDR1 is SGHNT and CDR2 is YENEEA. CDR3 length: 15 amino acids. V trimming: 6 bases; J trimming: 3 bases; junction bases outside the gene matches: 5. CDR3 nucleotides: TGTGCCAGCAGGGGGACAGGGGCCGTTGGAAACACCATATATTTT. Translation gives CASRGTGAVGNTIYF. The complete variable domain, with remaining parts taken from reference TRBV11-3 and TRBJ1-3, reads EAGVVQSPRYKIIEKKQPVAFWCNPISGHNTLYWYLQNLGQGPELLIRYENEEAVDDSQLPKDRFSAERLKGVDSTLKIQPAELGDSAVYLCASRGTGAVGNTIYFGEGSWLTVV.

Of note for this clone: At one boundary the junction diverges from the germline segment, which might be a read error. The chain recombines TRBV6-5 with TRBJ2-2; unclear D gene. Germline-derived CDR1 and CDR2 are MNHEY and SVGAGI. The CDR3 has 12 amino acids. The CDR3 sequence: CAGSFNTGELFF. For the CDR3, the DNA is TGTGCCGGCAGCTTTAACACCGGGGAGCTGTTTTTT.

CDR3 protein: CASSLVGSETYTF. The CDR3 nucleotides are TGTGCCAGCAGCTTGGTAGGGAGTGAGACCTACACCTTC. The chain uses TRBV5-4 and TRBJ1-2; no definite D call. This CDR3 is built from 13 residues. Trimming took 0 bases from V and 10 from J, leaving 13 bases between them. Germline CDR1 is SGHNT and CDR2 is YYREEE (reference sequence).

This chain links TRBV7-8 with TRBJ2-5; maybe TRBD2 (6 bases). Deletions cut 5 bases from V and 1 base from J, with 14 bases between. In germline, CDR1 is SGHVS, CDR2 FQNEAQ. The CDR3 spans 15 residues. The CDR3 spells CASSSRAGFQETQYF. DNA for the CDR3: TGTGCCAGCAGCAGTAGAGCGGGTTTCCAAGAGACCCAGTACTTC.

This chain links TRBV6-2 or TRBV6-3 with TRBJ2-1, with D perhaps TRBD2 (5 bases). The CDR3 runs to 17 residues. The germline V gene encodes CDR1 MNHEY and CDR2 SVGEGT. Trimming took off 0 bases at V and 0 bases at J, with 12 bases between the two ends. The CDR3 loop reads CASSYSSGSYSYNEQFF. The CDR3 nucleotides are TGTGCCAGCAGTTACTCGAGCGGATCTTACTCCTACAATGAGCAGTTCTTC.

V usage is TRBV19 and J usage is TRBJ1-5, with D perhaps matching TRBD1 (6 bases). Germline V gene sequence: CDR1 LNHDA, CDR2 SQIVND (reference sequence). Trimming cost V 7 bases and J 3 bases, with 16 bases left between them. The CDR3 covers 15 residues. CDR3 sequence: CASKRTRGPNQPQHF. For the CDR3, the DNA is TGTGCCAGTAAACGGACCAGGGGTCCCAATCAGCCCCAGCATTTT.

This clone was seen a single time. This chain uses TRBV6-5 with TRBJ1-1; no definite D call. In germline, CDR1 is MNHEY, CDR2 SVGAGI. The CDR3 runs to 14 residues. V was shortened by 5 bases and J by 10 bases, with 20 bases between the two germline ends. DNA of the CDR3: TGTGCCAGCAGTCCCTCGGGCGGGTCCCCGGGAGCTTTCTTT. Protein product: CASSPSGGSPGAFF.

This chain uses TRBV3-1 (or the pseudogene TRBV3-2) with TRBJ2-2; D not resolved. The V end was cut by 4 bases, the J end by 4 bases, with 7 bases between. Per germline, CDR1 LGHDT and CDR2 YNNKEL (reference sequence). This CDR3 is built from 13 residues. For the CDR3, the DNA is TGTGCCAGCAGCCGCACGGGCACCGGGGAGCTGTTTTTT. Translating it yields CASSRTGTGELFF.

This clone was found once. The CDR3 region has the DNA TGTGCCAGCAGCCCTATCACTCCCAATGAAAAACTGTTTTTT. The encoded protein is CASSPITPNEKLFF. The rearrangement links TRBV7-6 to TRBJ1-4, with D hard to call. With 5 bases removed from V and 5 bases from J, the gap between germline ends came to 12 bases. This CDR3 has 14 amino acids. The germline V gene encodes CDR1 SGHVS and CDR2 FNYEAQ.

The V gene is TRBV6-6, the J gene TRBJ2-2, with a tentative D call TRBD2 (5 bases). CDR1 is MNHNY and CDR2 is SVGAGI in the germline V gene (reference sequence). The V and J ends lost 3 bases and 5 bases respectively, with 13 bases between them. The CDR3 runs 15 residues. This chain's CDR3 is CASSYYGMATGELFF. CDR3 nucleotide sequence: TGTGCCAGCAGTTATTACGGGATGGCAACCGGGGAGCTGTTTTTT.

The chain has TRBV25-1 and TRBJ1-2; maybe TRBD1 (5 bases). CDR3 size: 14 residues. Trimming took 8 bases from V and 8 from J, leaving 21 bases between them. CDR1 is MGHDK, CDR2 SYGVNS, per germline. CDR3 residues: CASGRQGVVGGYTF. The CDR3 DNA reads as TGTGCCAGCGGTAGACAAGGGGTGGTCGGCGGCTACACCTTC.

Regarding this clone: The junction and the germline gene differ at one end; a read error may be behind it. This sample also contains other DNA sequences that code for the same CDR3. The rearrangement links TRBV7-2 to TRBJ1-4; maybe TRBD1 (5 bases). Germline values: CDR1 SGHTA, CDR2 FQGNSA. The CDR3 totals 16 residues. The CDR3: CASSSDSGLPGEKLFF. CDR3 nucleotide sequence: TGCGCCAGCAGCTCGGACTCGGGACTCCCAGGGGAAAAACTGTTTTTT. Filled out from reference TRBV7-2 and TRBJ1-4, the complete variable domain reads GAGVSQSPSNKVTEKGKDVELRCDPISGHTALYWYRQSLGQGLEFLIYFQGNSAPDKSGLPSDRFSAERTGGSVSTLTIQRTQQEDSAVYLCASSSDSGLPGEKLFFGSGTQLSVL.

The sample holds one count of this clone. This chain uses TRBV6-5 with TRBJ1-6; 9 bases agree with TRBD1. Germline CDR1 MNHEY, CDR2 SVGAGI. CDR3 length: 13 residues. Trimming removed 7 bases from V and 10 bases from J; junction bases left unmatched: 5. CDR3 region: CASIRDRDSPLHF. For the CDR3, the DNA is TGTGCCAGCATCCGGGACAGGGACTCACCCCTCCACTTT.

This clone was detected once. This chain links TRBV11-3 with TRBJ1-1; D possibly corresponds to TRBD1 (5 bases). Germline CDR1 and CDR2: SGHNT and YENEEA. The CDR3 is made up of 13 amino acids. V was cut by 4 bases and J by 4 bases, with 10 bases left in between. The CDR3 loop reads CASSSRVSTEAFF. CDR3 sequence (DNA): TGTGCCAGCAGCTCCAGGGTATCCACTGAAGCTTTCTTT.

This clone was recorded only once. The V call is TRBV11-2, the J call TRBJ1-6; D remains ambiguous. The germline gives CDR1 SGHAT, CDR2 FQNNGV. The CDR3 runs 13 residues. V was trimmed by 3 bases and J by 7 bases, leaving 7 bases between them. The CDR3 here is CASSLDWNSPLHF. CDR3 in DNA: TGTGCCAGCAGCTTGGACTGGAATTCACCCCTCCACTTT.

The V gene is TRBV6-5, the J gene TRBJ1-1, with D perhaps matching TRBD1 (6 bases). CDR3 length equals 14 residues. V was pared by 1 base and J by 3 bases, with 9 bases between. From germline, CDR1 is MNHEY and CDR2 SVGAGI. The CDR3 sequence: CASSYWSGDTEAFF. The CDR3 nucleotides read TGTGCCAGCAGTTACTGGTCAGGGGACACTGAAGCTTTCTTT.

The sample holds one count of this clone. The same CDR3 also results from other DNA sequences found in this sample. J is TRBJ2-3 and V is TRBV5-4, with 11 bases matching TRBD1. The length of the CDR3 is 15 residues. The germline V gene encodes CDR1 SGHNT and CDR2 YYREEE (reference sequence). The J segment lost 1 base and the V segment lost 4 bases, leaving 2 bases of the junction unmatched. DNA of the CDR3: TGTGCCAGCAGCCCGGGACAGGGGGGCACAGATACGCAGTATTTT. Amino acids: CASSPGQGGTDTQYF.

V usage is TRBV13 and J usage is TRBJ1-4; TRBD1 might be the D (5 bases). Between the trimmed V and J ends, which lost 4 bases and 2 bases, there was a span of 14 bases. This CDR3 comprises 16 residues. CDR1 and CDR2 from the germline V gene are PRHDT and FYEKMQ (reference sequence). The CDR3 nucleotides read TGTGCCAGCAGCTCAGCATCAGGGCTTACTAATGAAAAACTGTTTTTT. As protein: CASSSASGLTNEKLFF.

The V and J genes are TRBV10-1 and TRBJ2-7, with D maybe TRBD1 (7 bases). CDR3 length: 14 residues. The ends were cut back, 2 bases at V and 6 bases at J, with 14 bases in the middle. Germline V gene sequence: CDR1 WNHNN, CDR2 SYGVQD (reference sequence). CDR3 amino acids: CASSENPGGGEQYF. The CDR3 nucleotides are TGCGCCAGCAGTGAGAACCCAGGGGGAGGCGAGCAGTACTTC.

The CDR3 DNA sequence: TGTGCCAGCAGCCAAGGCCGGGACAACGGTAACACCTTC. Its translation is CASSQGRDNGNTF. The rearrangement joins TRBV4-2 to TRBJ1-2; the D gene is possibly TRBD1 (6 bases). Germline V gene data show CDR1 as LGHNA and CDR2 as YNFKEQ. V was cut by 1 base and J by 12 bases, with 15 bases left in between. CDR3 size: 13 residues.

This chain joins TRBV28 and TRBJ1-6; the D is unclear. Trimming pared 4 bases from V and 0 bases from J, leaving 10 bases between. CDR1 is MDHEN and CDR2 is SYDVKM in the germline V gene. CDR3 length: 16 residues. For the CDR3, the DNA is TGTGCCAGCAGTTCGTGGCGGAGCTCCTATAATTCACCCCTCCACTTT. Protein product: CASSSWRSSYNSPLHF.

CDR3 nucleotide sequence: TGCAGCGTTGAGGGCAGGCTCAGCGAGCAGTTCTTC. Translated, it gives CSVEGRLSEQFF. The gene calls are TRBV29-1 and TRBJ2-1, with D unclear. In germline, CDR1 is SQVTM, CDR2 ANQGSEA. Trimming removed 3 bases from V and 10 bases from J, with 13 bases in between. The CDR3 contains 12 residues.

The rearrangement joins TRBV9 to TRBJ1-2; TRBD1 agrees at 9 bases. Per the germline V gene, CDR1 is SGDLS and CDR2 is YYNGEE. Germline trimming cut 0 bases from V and 6 bases from J; bases unmatched to any gene: 9. The CDR3 consists of 16 residues. The CDR3 DNA sequence: TGTGCCAGCAGCGTAGCCCTCCCGGGACAGGGCGATGGCTACACCTTC. As protein: CASSVALPGQGDGYTF.